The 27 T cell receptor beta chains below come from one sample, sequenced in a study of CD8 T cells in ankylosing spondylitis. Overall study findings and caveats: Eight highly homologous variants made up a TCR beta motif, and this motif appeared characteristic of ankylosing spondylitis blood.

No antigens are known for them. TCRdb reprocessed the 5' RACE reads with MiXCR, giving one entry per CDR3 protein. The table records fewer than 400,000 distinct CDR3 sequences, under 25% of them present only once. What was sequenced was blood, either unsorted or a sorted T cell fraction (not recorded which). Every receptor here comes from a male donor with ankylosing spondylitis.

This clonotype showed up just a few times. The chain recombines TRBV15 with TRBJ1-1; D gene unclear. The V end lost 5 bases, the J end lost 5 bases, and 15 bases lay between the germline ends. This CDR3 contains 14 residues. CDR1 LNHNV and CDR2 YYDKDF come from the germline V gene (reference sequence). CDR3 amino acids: CATSPRGMVTEAFF. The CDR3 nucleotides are TGTGCCACCAGCCCGAGAGGTATGGTGACTGAAGCTTTCTTT.

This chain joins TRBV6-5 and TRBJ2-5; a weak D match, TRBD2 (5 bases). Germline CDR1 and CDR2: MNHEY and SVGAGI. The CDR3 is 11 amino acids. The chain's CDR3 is CTTGKQETQYF. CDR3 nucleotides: TGTACAACGGGGAAGCAAGAGACCCAGTACTTC.

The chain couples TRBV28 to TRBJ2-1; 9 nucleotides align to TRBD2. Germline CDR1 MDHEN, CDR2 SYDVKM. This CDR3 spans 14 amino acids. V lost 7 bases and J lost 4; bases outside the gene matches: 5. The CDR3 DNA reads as TGTGCCAGCACCGTAGCGGGAGCTTACAATGAGCAGTTCTTC. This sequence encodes CASTVAGAYNEQFF.

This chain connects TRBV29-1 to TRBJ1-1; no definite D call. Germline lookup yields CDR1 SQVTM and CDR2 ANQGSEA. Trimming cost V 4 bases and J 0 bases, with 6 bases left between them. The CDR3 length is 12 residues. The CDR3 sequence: CSVVEVNTEAFF. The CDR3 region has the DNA TGCAGCGTTGTAGAGGTGAACACTGAAGCTTTCTTT.

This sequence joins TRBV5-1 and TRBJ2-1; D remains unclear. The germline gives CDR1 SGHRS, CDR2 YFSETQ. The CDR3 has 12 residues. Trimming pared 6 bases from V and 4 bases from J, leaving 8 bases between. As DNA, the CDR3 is TGCGCCAGCACCCTTAGTTACAATGAGCAGTTCTTC. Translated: CASTLSYNEQFF.

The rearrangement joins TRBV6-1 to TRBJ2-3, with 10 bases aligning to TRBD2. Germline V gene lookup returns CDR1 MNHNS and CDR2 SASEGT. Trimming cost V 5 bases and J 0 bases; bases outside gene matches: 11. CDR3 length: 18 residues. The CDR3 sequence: CASSKQGVTSGSTDTQYF. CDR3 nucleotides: TGTGCCAGCAGTAAACAGGGGGTGACTAGCGGGAGCACAGATACGCAGTATTTT.

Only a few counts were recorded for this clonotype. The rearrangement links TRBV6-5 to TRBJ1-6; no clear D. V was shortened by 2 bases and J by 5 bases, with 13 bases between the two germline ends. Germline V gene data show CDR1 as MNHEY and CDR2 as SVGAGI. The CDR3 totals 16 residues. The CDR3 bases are TGTGCCAGCAGTTACCGCCAACAGTCAGATAATTCACCCCTCCACTTT. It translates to CASSYRQQSDNSPLHF.

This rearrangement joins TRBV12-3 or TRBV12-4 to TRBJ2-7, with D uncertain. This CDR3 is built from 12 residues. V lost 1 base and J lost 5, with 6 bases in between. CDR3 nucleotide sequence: TGTGCCAGCAGTTTAGTGGGCCACGAGCAGTACTTC. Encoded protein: CASSLVGHEQYF.

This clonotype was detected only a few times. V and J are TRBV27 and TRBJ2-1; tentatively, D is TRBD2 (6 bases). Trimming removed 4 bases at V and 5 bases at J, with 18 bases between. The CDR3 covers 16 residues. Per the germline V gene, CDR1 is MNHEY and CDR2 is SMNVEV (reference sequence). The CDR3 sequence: CASSSPGLRRNNEQFF. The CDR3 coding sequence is TGTGCCAGCAGTTCGCCGGGACTCCGTCGCAACAATGAGCAGTTCTTC.

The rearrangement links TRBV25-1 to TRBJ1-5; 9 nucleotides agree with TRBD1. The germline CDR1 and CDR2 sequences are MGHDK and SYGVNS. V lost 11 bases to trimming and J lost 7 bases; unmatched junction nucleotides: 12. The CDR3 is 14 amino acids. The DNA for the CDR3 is TGTGCCCCCCGGGACAGGGTGGATGAGCAGCCCCAGCATTTT. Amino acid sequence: CAPRDRVDEQPQHF.

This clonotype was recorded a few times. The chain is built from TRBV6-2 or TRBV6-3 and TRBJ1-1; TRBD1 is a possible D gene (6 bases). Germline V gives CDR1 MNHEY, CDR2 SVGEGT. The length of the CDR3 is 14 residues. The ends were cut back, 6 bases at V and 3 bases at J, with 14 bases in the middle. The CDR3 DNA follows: TGTGCCAGCAGCCGCCACAGGGAGGACACTGAAGCTTTCTTT. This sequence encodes CASSRHREDTEAFF.

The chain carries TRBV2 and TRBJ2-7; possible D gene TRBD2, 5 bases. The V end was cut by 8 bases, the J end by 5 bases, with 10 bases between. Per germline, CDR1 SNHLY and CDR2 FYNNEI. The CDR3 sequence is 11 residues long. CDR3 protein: CASGLLNEQYF. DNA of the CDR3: TGTGCCAGCGGACTCCTCAACGAGCAGTACTTC. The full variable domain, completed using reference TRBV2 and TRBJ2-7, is EPEVTQTPSHQVTQMGQEVILRCVPISNHLYFYWYRQILGQKVEFLVSFYNNEISEKSEIFDDQFSVERPDGSNFTLKIRSTKLEDSAMYFCASGLLNEQYFGPGTRLTVT.

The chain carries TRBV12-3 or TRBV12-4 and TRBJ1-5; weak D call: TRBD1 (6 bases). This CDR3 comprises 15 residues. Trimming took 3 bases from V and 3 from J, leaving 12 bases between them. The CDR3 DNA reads TGTGCCAGCAGTTTTCGACAGGAGGACAATCAGCCCCAGCATTTT. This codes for CASSFRQEDNQPQHF.

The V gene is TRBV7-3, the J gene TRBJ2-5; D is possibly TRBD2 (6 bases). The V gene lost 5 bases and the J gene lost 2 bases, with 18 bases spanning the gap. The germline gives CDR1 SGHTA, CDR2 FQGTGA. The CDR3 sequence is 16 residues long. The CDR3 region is CASSLAGVSGQETQYF. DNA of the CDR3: TGTGCCAGCAGCCTCGCGGGCGTTAGCGGACAAGAGACCCAGTACTTC.

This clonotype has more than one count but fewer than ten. CDR3 nucleotides: TGCAGTGCTTACCCGACCACCTACACCGGGGAGCTGTTTTTT. This codes for CSAYPTTYTGELFF. V and J are TRBV20-1 and TRBJ2-2; no clear D gene. The CDR3 is made up of 14 amino acids. The germline gives CDR1 DFQATT, CDR2 SNEGSKA (reference sequence). The V and J ends lost 5 bases and 3 bases respectively, with 13 bases between them.

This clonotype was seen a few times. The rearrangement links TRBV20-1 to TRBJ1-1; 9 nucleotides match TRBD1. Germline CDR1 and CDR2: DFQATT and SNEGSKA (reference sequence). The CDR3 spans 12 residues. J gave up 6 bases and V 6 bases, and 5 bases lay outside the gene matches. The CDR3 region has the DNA TGCAGTGCGGACAGGGGCCGGCCTGAAGCTTTCTTT. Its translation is CSADRGRPEAFF.

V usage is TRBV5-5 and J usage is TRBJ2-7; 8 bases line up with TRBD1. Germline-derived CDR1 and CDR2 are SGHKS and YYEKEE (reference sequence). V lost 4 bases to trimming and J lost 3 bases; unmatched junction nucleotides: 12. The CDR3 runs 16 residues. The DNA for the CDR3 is TGTGCCAGCAGCCGCTTATCGGGACAGGTGGTCTACGAGCAGTACTTC. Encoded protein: CASSRLSGQVVYEQYF. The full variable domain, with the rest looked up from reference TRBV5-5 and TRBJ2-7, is DAGVTQSPTHLIKTRGQQVTLRCSPISGHKSVSWYQQVLGQGPQFIFQYYEKEERGRGNFPDRFSARQFPNYSSELNVNALLLGDSALYLCASSRLSGQVVYEQYFGPGTRLTVT.

The CDR3 sequence is CASRLAGATDTQYF. The CDR3, as DNA: TGTGCCAGCAGGCTAGCGGGAGCCACAGATACGCAGTATTTT. This rearrangement joins TRBV12-3 or TRBV12-4 to TRBJ2-3; the match to TRBD2 covers 10 bases. The V and J ends lost 6 bases and 2 bases, in that order; junction bases with no gene match: 2. This CDR3 has 14 amino acids.

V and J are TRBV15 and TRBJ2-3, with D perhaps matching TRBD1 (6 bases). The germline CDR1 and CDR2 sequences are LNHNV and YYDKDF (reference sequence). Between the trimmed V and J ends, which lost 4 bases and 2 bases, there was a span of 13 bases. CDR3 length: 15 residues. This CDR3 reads CATSIRGTDTDTQYF. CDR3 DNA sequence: TGTGCCACCAGCATAAGGGGGACGGACACAGATACGCAGTATTTT.

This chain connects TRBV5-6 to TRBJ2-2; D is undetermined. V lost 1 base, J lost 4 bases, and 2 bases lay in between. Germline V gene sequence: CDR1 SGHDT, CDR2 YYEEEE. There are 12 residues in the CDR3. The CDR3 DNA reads TGTGCCAGCAGCTTGCCCACCGGGGAGCTGTTTTTT. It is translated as CASSLPTGELFF.

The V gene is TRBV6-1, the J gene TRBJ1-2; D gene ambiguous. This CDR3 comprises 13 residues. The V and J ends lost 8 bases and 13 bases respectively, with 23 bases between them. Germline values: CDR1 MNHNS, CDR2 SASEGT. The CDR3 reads CASVHSGGRPGTF. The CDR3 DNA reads TGTGCCAGCGTCCATTCGGGTGGGCGCCCCGGCACCTTC.

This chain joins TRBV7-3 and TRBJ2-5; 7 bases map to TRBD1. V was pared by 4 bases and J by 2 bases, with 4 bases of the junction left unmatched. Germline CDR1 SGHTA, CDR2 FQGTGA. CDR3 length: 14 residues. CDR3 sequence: CASSSQGRQETQYF. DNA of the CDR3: TGTGCCAGCAGCTCACAGGGGCGTCAAGAGACCCAGTACTTC.

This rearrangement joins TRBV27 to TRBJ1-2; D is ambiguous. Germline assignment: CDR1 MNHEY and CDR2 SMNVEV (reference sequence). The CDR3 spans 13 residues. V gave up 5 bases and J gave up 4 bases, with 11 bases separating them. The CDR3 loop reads CASSPIQPYGYTF. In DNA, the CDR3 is TGTGCCAGCAGTCCAATCCAGCCCTATGGCTACACCTTC.

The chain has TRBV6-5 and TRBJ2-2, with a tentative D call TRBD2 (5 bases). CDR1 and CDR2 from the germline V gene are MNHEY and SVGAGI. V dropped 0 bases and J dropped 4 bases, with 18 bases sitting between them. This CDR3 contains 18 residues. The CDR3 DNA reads TGTGCCAGCAGTTACTCGATAACGGCGGGTGCGAGCACCGGGGAGCTGTTTTTT. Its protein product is CASSYSITAGASTGELFF.

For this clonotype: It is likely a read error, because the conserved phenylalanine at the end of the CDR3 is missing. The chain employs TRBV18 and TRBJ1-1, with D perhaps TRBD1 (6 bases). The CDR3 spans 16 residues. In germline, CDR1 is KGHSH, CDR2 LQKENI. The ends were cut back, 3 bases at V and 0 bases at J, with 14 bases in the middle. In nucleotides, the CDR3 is TGTGCCAGCTCACCTATACCGACAGGAATGAACACTGAAGCTTTCCTT. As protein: CASSPIPTGMNTEAFL.

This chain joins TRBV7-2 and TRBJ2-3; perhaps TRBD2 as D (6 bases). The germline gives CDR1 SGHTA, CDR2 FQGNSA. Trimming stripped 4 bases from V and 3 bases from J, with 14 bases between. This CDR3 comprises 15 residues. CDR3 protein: CASSSEGRGTDTQYF. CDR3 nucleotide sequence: TGTGCCAGCAGCTCCGAGGGGCGGGGAACAGATACGCAGTATTTT.

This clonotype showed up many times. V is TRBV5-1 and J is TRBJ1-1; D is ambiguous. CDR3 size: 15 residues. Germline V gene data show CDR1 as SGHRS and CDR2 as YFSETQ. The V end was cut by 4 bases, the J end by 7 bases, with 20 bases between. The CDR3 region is CASSPALRPSFEAFF. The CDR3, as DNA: TGCGCCAGCAGCCCGGCCCTCCGACCCAGCTTTGAAGCTTTCTTT. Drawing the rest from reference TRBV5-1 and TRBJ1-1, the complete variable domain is KAGVTQTPRYLIKTRGQQVTLSCSPISGHRSVSWYQQTPGQGLQFLFEYFSETQRNKGNFPGRFSGRQFSNSRSEMNVSTLELGDSALYLCASSPALRPSFEAFFGQGTRLTVV.